This T cell receptor (beta chain) was observed in a study of T cell repertoires in breast cancer. Across the whole study: Healthy donors' blood served as controls for breast cancer tumor, lymph node and blood samples. Whole-study results and caveats: Eight TRBV7 primers may have caused mispriming bias toward TRBV7 in shared TCRs. Singleton TCRs were discarded and only part of each tumor was sampled.

Primers covering all TCR V genes were used in emulsion RT-PCR on CD8+ T cells. A second nested PCR with blocking oligonucleotides suppressed unpaired genes. TCRdb re-called the emulsion pairing reads through MiXCR, storing one row per CDR3 protein. The profile covers about 40,000 distinct CDR3 sequences, with under 60% appearing a single time and around 59% taken by the ten largest. The CDR3 loop spans 15 amino acids. V lost 11 bases and J 1 base, leaving 18 bases between the germline ends. Germline-derived CDR1 and CDR2 are MNHNS and SASEGT. In regard to this clonotype: Its antigen is undetermined.

Sequenced sample: CD8+ T cells. This receptor was identified in a pool of human donors with breast cancer or a healthy control (not recorded which). The V gene is TRBV6-1, the J gene TRBJ1-5, with TRBD1 as a possible D gene (5 bases). CDR3 sequence reads: CAARNRKKSNQPQHF. DNA of the CDR3: TGTGCCGCCCGCAACAGGAAGAAAAGCAATCAGCCCCAGCATTTT.